The 11 T cell receptor beta chains presented below share a single source sample, sequenced in a study of cytomegalovirus exposure and HLA in healthy donors. PCR was performed using 60 Vbeta and 13 Jbeta primers. Sequencing used immunoSEQ multiplex PCR; TCRdb keeps in-frame clones, though not all of them. The repertoire holds about 190,000 clones, 70% to 80% seen once, with 2% to 2.5% in the top ten. The sequencing input was PBMCs. These receptors came from a woman in her twenties or thirties in good health and CMV-seropositive.

The V gene is TRBV7-9, the J gene TRBJ2-7; 10 bases match TRBD1. The CDR3 runs to 13 residues. Germline assignment: CDR1 SEHNR and CDR2 FQNEAQ (reference sequence). The ends lost 9 bases at V and 4 bases at J; junction bases unmatched: 6. Written as DNA, the CDR3 is TGTGCCAGTACTGTGGGACAGGGGTACGAGCAGTACTTC. Protein: CASTVGQGYEQYF.

The genes are TRBV7-2 and TRBJ1-1, with TRBD1 identical over 12 bases. V lost 4 bases, J lost 1 base, and 7 bases stayed unmatched. From germline, CDR1 is SGHTA and CDR2 FQGNSA. The CDR3 consists of 17 residues. The CDR3 reads CASSSVPGQGANTEAFF. CDR3 nucleotide sequence: TGTGCCAGCAGCTCTGTCCCGGGACAGGGGGCGAACACTGAAGCTTTCTTT.

The CDR3 region has the DNA TGTGCCAGCAGCTTCACAGGGGGCACAGTCAGGGGCTACACCTTC. Its protein is CASSFTGGTVRGYTF. This chain connects TRBV9 to TRBJ1-2, with 9 bases that match TRBD1. CDR1 and CDR2 (germline): SGDLS, YYNGEE. V gave up 4 bases and J gave up 8 bases; unmatched junction bases: 12. This CDR3 region has 15 residues.

This chain connects TRBV29-1 to TRBJ2-7; 7 positions agree with TRBD1. CDR1 SQVTM and CDR2 ANQGSEA come from the germline V gene. Unmatched junction bases numbered 10, after V lost 6 bases and J lost 5 bases. The CDR3 has 13 amino acids. The CDR3 loop is CSVSRGSWNEQYF. The CDR3 bases are TGCAGCGTAAGCAGGGGGTCATGGAACGAGCAGTACTTC.

The chain combines TRBV5-1 with TRBJ2-7; weak D call: TRBD1 (5 bases). The V gene's germline CDR1 is SGHRS and CDR2 YFSETQ. CDR3 length: 14 amino acids. Trimming shortened V by 4 bases and J by 3 bases, and 14 bases separated the two germline ends. DNA for the CDR3: TGCGCCAGCAGCCTTACATCAACAGGCTACGAGCAGTACTTC. Residues: CASSLTSTGYEQYF.

This clone was counted between two and nine times. The chain carries TRBV7-2 and TRBJ1-1; D unresolved. Germline CDR1 reads SGHTA; CDR2 reads FQGNSA. V was shortened by 5 bases and J by 4 bases, with 11 bases between the two germline ends. This CDR3 region has 13 residues. The CDR3 loop reads CASSQGLITEAFF. For the CDR3, the DNA is TGTGCCAGCAGCCAAGGACTTATCACTGAAGCTTTCTTT.

On this clone: One end of the junction varies from germline; a read error may be responsible. The chain recombines TRBV7-9 with TRBJ1-1; TRBD1 aligns across 7 bases. This CDR3 comprises 14 residues. Per germline, CDR1 SEHNR and CDR2 FQNEAQ (reference sequence). CDR3: CASSVAGGGNEAFF. The CDR3 nucleotides are TGTGCCAGCAGCGTAGCTGGAGGGGGCAATGAAGCTTTCTTT. The full variable domain, completed using reference TRBV7-9 and TRBJ1-1, is DTGVSQNPRHKITKRGQNVTFRCDPISEHNRLYWYRQTLGQGPEFLTYFQNEAQLEKSRLLSDRFSAERPKGSFSTLEIQRTEQGDSAMYLCASSVAGGGNEAFFGQGTRLTVV.

The rearrangement uses TRBV9 and TRBJ2-7, with TRBD1 matching 8 bases. Germline V lookup: CDR1 SGDLS, CDR2 YYNGEE. The ends lost 0 bases at V and 3 bases at J; junction bases unmatched: 11. CDR3 length: 17 residues. Here the CDR3 reads CASSVGQGAQMVYEQYF. CDR3 nucleotide sequence: TGTGCCAGCAGCGTAGGGCAGGGGGCCCAAATGGTCTACGAGCAGTACTTC.

This clone was counted a single time. The genes are TRBV7-9 and TRBJ1-4; possibly TRBD1 for D (6 bases). Germline V gene sequence: CDR1 SEHNR, CDR2 FQNEAQ (reference sequence). The CDR3 covers 15 residues. V was trimmed by 5 bases and J by 7 bases, leaving 17 bases between them. The CDR3 DNA reads TGTGCCAGCAGCGAACAGGGCCGAACGGGTGAAAAACTGTTTTTT. It is translated as CASSEQGRTGEKLFF.

Only a few counts were recorded for this clone. The J gene is TRBJ2-7, the V gene TRBV23-1; D is perhaps TRBD1 (5 bases). TRBV23-1 is marked as an open reading frame, function uncertain. Trimming took off 0 bases at V and 4 bases at J, with 16 bases between the two ends. This CDR3 spans 16 amino acids. The CDR3 here is CASSQSPLDTSYEQYF. The CDR3 nucleotides are TGCGCCAGCAGTCAATCCCCTCTGGACACCTCTTACGAGCAGTACTTC.

The V and J genes are TRBV7-2 and TRBJ2-3; D not certain. This CDR3 comprises 13 residues. V was shortened by 5 bases and J by 6 bases, with 12 bases between the two germline ends. Germline lookup yields CDR1 SGHTA and CDR2 FQGNSA. CDR3 DNA: TGTGCCAGCAGCCTTACTTTTTCCGATACGCAGTATTTT. Translation: CASSLTFSDTQYF. The full variable domain, in which reference TRBV7-2 and TRBJ2-3 provide the parts outside the CDR3, is GAGVSQSPSNKVTEKGKDVELRCDPISGHTALYWYRQSLGQGLEFLIYFQGNSAPDKSGLPSDRFSAERTGGSVSTLTIQRTQQEDSAVYLCASSLTFSDTQYFGPGTRLTVL.